This T cell receptor beta chain is from a study of blood T cell repertoires in COVID-19. Study-wide context: From T cells, B-cell-depleted T cells, or PBMCs came the material, which was cDNA or gDNA.

Seattle patients were enrolled while actively infected and followed longitudinally. Authors' analysis steps: Reference gene primer amplification gave nucleated cell count estimates. TCRdb keeps only in-frame clones here, not all; method: immunoSEQ multiplex PCR. From that table come the V and J calls and clone size; the DNA was used to work out D and trimming. The table shows roughly 200,000 clones, with 80% to 85% occurring only once. Germline CDR1 MNHEY, CDR2 SVGAGI. Trimming took off 2 bases at V and 8 bases at J, with 12 bases between the two ends. The CDR3 spans 13 residues. This chain joins TRBV6-5 and TRBJ1-2; D ambiguous. Material: peripheral blood. This TCR came from a woman aged 80 or over with COVID-19, enrolled during active disease. CDR3 region: CASSYGSRYGYTF. The CDR3 bases are TGTGCCAGCAGTTACGGGAGCAGGTACGGCTACACCTTC.